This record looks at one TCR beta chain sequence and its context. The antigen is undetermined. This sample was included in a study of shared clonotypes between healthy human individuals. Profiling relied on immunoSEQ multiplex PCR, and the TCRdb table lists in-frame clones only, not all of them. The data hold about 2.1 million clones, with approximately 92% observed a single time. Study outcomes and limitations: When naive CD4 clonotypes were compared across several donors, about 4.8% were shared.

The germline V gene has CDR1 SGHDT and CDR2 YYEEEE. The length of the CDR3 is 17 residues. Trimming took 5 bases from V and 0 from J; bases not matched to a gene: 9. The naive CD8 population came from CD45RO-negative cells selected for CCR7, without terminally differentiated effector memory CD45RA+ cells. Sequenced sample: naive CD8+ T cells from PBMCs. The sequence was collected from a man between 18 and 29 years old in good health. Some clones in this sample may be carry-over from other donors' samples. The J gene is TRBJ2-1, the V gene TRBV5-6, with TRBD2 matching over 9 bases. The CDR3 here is CASSWYVREGSYNEQFF. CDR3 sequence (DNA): TGTGCCAGCAGTTGGTATGTGCGGGAGGGCTCCTACAATGAGCAGTTCTTC.